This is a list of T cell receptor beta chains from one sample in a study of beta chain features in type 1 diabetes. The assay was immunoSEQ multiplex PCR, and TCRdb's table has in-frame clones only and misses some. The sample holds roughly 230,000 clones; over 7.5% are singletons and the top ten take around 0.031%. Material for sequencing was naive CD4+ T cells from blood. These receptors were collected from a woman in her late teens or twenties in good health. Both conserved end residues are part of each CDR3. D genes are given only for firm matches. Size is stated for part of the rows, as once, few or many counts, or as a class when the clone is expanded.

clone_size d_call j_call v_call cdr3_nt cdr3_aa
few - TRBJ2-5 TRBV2 TGTGCCAGCAGTGGTCTAGTGGAAGAGACCCAGTACTTC CASSGLVEETQYF
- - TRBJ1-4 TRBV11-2 TGTGCCAGCAGCCGAAGGAAGGGGCTTGGGGAAAAACTGTTTTTT CASSRRKGLGEKLFF
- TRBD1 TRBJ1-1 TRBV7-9 TGTGCCAGCAGCTCTATCTTCAGGGGGAGAGGCACTGAAGCTTTCTTT CASSSIFRGRGTEAFF
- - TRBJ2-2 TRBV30 TGTGCCTGGAGTACAGGGAACACCGGGGAGCTGTTTTTT CAWSTGNTGELFF
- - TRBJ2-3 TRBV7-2 TGTGCCAGCAGCTTATGGGCCATCACAGATACGCAGTATTTT CASSLWAITDTQYF
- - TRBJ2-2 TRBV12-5 TGTGCTAGTGGTTTGATGGCCGGCGGGAACACCGGGGAGCTGTTTTTT CASGLMAGGNTGELFF
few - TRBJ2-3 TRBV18 TGTGCCAGCTTACAGGGTACAGATACGCAGTATTTT CASLQGTDTQYF
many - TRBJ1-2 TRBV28 TGTGCCAGCAGTCCAAGCAACAGATATGGCTACACCTTC CASSPSNRYGYTF
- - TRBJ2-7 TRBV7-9 TGTGCCAGCAGCGCCGTAGGCGGGACCGTAACTGAGCAGTACTTC CASSAVGGTVTEQYF
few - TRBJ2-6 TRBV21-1 TGTGCCAGCAGCAAAGCGGGGGGTGGACTCTCTGGGGCCAACGTCCTGACTTTC CASSKAGGGLSGANVLTF
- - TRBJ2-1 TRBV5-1 TGCGCCAGCAGCTTGGTTGCGGATCCCTACAATGAGCAGTTCTTC CASSLVADPYNEQFF
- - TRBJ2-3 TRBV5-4 TGTGCCAGCAGCTTGGGAGGGGACTTCACAGATACGCAGTATTTT CASSLGGDFTDTQYF
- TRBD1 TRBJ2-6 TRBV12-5 TGTGCTAGTGGTTCGTCAGGGGGCGGTGGGGCCAACGTCCTGACTTTC CASGSSGGGGANVLTF
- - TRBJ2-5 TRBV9 TGTGCCAGCAGCGTAGCCGAGTTCGCGACCCAGTACTTC CASSVAEFATQYF
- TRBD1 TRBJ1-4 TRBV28 TGTGCCAGCAGTTTAAGACAGGGCGCAACTAATGAAAAACTGTTTTTT CASSLRQGATNEKLFF
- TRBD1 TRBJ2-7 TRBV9 TGTGCCAGCAGCGTAGGAGGACAGGCTTTCTACGAGCAGTACTTC CASSVGGQAFYEQYF
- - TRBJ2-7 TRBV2 TGTGCCAGCAGTCGACAGGTATACTACGAGCAGTACTTC CASSRQVYYEQYF
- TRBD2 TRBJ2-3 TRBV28 TGTGCCAGCAGTGGCCATTTTGGGACTAGCGGGAGGGGAGATACGCAGTATTTT CASSGHFGTSGRGDTQYF
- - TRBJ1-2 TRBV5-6 TGTGCCAGCAGCTTTCGTTTAAGTGGAGAGTCCTATGGCTACACCTTC CASSFRLSGESYGYTF
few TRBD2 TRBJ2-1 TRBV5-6 TGTGCCAGCAGCTTGGTAACGGGAGGTCGGTTCTTC CASSLVTGGRFF
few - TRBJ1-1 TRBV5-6 TGTGCCAGCAGCTTAGGGGTCGCGAACACTGAAGCTTTCTTT CASSLGVANTEAFF
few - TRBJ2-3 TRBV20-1 TGCAGTGCTGCTAGGACAGATACGCAGTATTTT CSAARTDTQYF
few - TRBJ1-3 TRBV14 TGTGCCAGCAGCCAAGATCGGGCTGGAAACACCATATATTTT CASSQDRAGNTIYF
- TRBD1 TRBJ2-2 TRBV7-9 TGTGCCAGCAGCCCGTTGACAGGGGGAGTCCTTATCGGGGAGCTGTTTTTT CASSPLTGGVLIGELFF
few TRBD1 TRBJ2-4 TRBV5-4 TGTGCCAGCAGCTTGGCCAGGGGACAGTTAAAAAACATTCAGTACTTC CASSLARGQLKNIQYF
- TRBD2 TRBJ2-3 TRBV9 TGTGCCAGTCAGACGGGGGGGAGCACAGATACGCAGTATTTT CASQTGGSTDTQYF
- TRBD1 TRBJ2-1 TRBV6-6 TGTGCCAGCACCGGGACAGGGGACTACAATGAGCAGTTCTTC CASTGTGDYNEQFF
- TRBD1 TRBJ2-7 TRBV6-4 TGTGCCAGCAGCCACCGGGACAGATTATACTACGAGCAGTACTTC CASSHRDRLYYEQYF
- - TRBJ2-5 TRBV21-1 TGTGCCAGCAGTCCGTCTCTAGCGGAAGAGACCCAGTACTTC CASSPSLAEETQYF
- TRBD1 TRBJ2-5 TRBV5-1 TGCGCCAGCAGCGTAGGACAGGGGGGAGAGACCCAGTACTTC CASSVGQGGETQYF
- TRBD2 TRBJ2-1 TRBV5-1 TGCGCCAGCAGCTCTAGCCGCGGGGGGCCCACCTACAATGAGCAGTTCTTC CASSSSRGGPTYNEQFF
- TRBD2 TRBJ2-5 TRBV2 TGTGCAAGCGGGACTAGCGAGGAGACCCAGTACTTC CASGTSEETQYF
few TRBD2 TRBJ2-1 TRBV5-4 TGTGCCAGCAGCACCAGTCGGGGGGGCCTCTCCAATGAGCAGTTCTTC CASSTSRGGLSNEQFF
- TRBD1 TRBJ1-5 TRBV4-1 TGCGCCAGCAGCCCGACAGGGGCTAGCAATCAGCCCCAGCATTTT CASSPTGASNQPQHF
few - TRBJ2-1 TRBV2 TGTGCCAGCATACAGGGACAAGTCTACAATGAGCAGTTCTTC CASIQGQVYNEQFF
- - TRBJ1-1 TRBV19 TGTGCCAGTAGTCCTTCGGGCATCGCGGGGACTGAAGCTTTCTTT CASSPSGIAGTEAFF
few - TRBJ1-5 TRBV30 TGTGCCGCGGGTGGACAGCCCCAGCATTTT CAAGGQPQHF
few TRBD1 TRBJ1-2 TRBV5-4 TGTGCCAGCAGCTTGGAGCAACAGGGGGATGGCTACACCTTC CASSLEQQGDGYTF
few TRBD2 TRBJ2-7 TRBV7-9 TGTGCCAGCAGCTCCCCCGTTTTAGCGGGAGGAACCTACGAGCAGTACTTC CASSSPVLAGGTYEQYF
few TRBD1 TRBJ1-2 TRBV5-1 TGCGCCAGCAGCTTAACGACAGGGCGAGAGGGCTACACCTTC CASSLTTGREGYTF
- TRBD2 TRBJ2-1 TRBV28 TGTGCCAGCAGTTTCCTACTAGCGGCGGATGAGCAGTTCTTC CASSFLLAADEQFF
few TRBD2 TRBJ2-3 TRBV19 TGTGCCAGTAGCGATCCCCGGAGCGGGAGGGGCACAGATACGCAGTATTTT CASSDPRSGRGTDTQYF
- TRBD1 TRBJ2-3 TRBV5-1 TGCGCCAGCAGCTATTTACAGGGGGGTGGCGATACGCAGTATTTT CASSYLQGGGDTQYF
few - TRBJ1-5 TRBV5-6 TGTGCCAGCAGCTGGACAGCTTATAGCAATCAGCCCCAGCATTTT CASSWTAYSNQPQHF
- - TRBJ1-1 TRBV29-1 TGCAGCGTTGAAGAGGGGGGAGGGACTGAAGCTTTCTTT CSVEEGGGTEAFF
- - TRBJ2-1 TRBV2 TGTGCCAGCAGTGAGGCCAGGGTTCCTGAGCAGTTCTTC CASSEARVPEQFF
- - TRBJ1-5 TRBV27 TGTGCCAGCAGTTTATGTCAGACAAATAGCAATCAGCCCCAGCATTTT CASSLCQTNSNQPQHF
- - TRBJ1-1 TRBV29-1 TGCAGCGCGGGGAGTCCGGGGACAAGTGGGATGAACACTGAAGCTTTCTTT CSAGSPGTSGMNTEAFF
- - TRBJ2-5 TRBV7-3 TGTGCCAGCAGCTTAGATCGAGGCGGGACCCAGTACTTC CASSLDRGGTQYF
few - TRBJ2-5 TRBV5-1 TGCGCCAGCAGCTTCTTAGAGACCCAGTACTTC CASSFLETQYF
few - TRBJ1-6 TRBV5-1 TGCGCCAGCAGCTCTCTGAATTCACCCCTCCACTTT CASSSLNSPLHF
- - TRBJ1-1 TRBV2 TGTGCCAGCAGCTCTCAGGGTAGGAACACTGAAGCTTTCTTT CASSSQGRNTEAFF
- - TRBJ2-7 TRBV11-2 TGTGCCAGCAGCTTAGCGGGACTTAACTACGAGCAGTACTTC CASSLAGLNYEQYF
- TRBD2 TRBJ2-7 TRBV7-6 TGTGCCAGCAGCTTATTGGCTAGCGGGAGAATGAGCTACGAGCAGTACTTC CASSLLASGRMSYEQYF